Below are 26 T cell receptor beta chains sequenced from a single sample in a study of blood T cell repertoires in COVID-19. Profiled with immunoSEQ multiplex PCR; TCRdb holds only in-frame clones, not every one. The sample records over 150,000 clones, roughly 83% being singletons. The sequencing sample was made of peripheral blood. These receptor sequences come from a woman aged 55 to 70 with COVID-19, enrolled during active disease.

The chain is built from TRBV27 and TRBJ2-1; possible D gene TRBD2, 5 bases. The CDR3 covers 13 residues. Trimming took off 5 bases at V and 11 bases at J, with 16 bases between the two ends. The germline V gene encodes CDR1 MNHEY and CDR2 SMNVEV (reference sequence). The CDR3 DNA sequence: TGTGCCAGCAGTACCTTAGGGAGCGGCAAGCAGTTCTTC. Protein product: CASSTLGSGKQFF.

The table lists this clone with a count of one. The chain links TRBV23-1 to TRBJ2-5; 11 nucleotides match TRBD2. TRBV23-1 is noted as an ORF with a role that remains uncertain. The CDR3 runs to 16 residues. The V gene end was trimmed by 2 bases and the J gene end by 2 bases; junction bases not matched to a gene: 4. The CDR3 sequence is CASSQPGLADQETQYF. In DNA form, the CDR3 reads TGCGCCAGCAGTCAACCGGGACTAGCGGATCAAGAGACCCAGTACTTC.

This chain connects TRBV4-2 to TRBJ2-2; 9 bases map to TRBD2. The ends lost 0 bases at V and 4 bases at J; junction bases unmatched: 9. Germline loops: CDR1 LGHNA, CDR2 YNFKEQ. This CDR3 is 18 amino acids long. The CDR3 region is CASSQDLSGRSGTGELFF. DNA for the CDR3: TGTGCCAGCAGCCAAGATCTCAGCGGGAGGAGTGGCACCGGGGAGCTGTTTTTT.

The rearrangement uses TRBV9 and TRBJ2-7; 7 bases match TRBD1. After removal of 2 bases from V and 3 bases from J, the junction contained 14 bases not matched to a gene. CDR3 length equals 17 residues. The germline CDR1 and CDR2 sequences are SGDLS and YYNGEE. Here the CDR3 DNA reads TGTGCCAGCAGCGTCGATCTCCGGGACAGACATCACTACGAGCAGTACGTC. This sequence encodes CASSVDLRDRHHYEQYV.

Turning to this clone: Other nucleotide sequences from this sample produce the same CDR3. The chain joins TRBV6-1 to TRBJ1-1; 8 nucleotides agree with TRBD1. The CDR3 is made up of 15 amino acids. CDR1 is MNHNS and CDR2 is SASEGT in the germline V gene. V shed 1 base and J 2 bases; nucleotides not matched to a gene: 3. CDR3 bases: TGTGCCAGCAGTGAAGGGGGGACAGGTAACACTGAAGCTTTCTTT. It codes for CASSEGGTGNTEAFF.

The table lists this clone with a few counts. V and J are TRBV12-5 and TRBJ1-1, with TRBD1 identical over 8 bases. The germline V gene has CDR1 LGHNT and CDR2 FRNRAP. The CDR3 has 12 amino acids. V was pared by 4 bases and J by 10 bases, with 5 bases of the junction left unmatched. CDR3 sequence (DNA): TGTGCTAGTGGTTCCGGACAGGGCCGAGCTTTCTTT. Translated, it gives CASGSGQGRAFF.

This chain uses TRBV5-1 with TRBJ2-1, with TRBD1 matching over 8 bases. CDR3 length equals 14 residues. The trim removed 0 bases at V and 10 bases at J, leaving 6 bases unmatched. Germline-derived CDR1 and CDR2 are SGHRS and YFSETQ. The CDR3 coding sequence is TGCGCCAGCAGCTTGGCGGTCAGGGGGCTCGAGCAGTTCTTC. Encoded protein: CASSLAVRGLEQFF.

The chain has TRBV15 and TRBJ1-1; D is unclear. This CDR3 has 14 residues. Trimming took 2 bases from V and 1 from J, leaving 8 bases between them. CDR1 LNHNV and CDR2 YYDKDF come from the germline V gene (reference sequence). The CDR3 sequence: CATSRSAGNTEAFF. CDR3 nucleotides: TGTGCCACCAGCAGATCCGCAGGGAACACTGAAGCTTTCTTT.

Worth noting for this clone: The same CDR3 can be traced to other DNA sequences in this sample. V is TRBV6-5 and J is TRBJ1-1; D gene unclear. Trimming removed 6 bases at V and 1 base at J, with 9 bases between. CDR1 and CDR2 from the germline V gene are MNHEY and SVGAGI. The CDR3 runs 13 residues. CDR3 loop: CASRDRGNTEAFF. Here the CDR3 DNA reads TGTGCCAGCAGGGACCGGGGGAACACTGAAGCTTTCTTT.

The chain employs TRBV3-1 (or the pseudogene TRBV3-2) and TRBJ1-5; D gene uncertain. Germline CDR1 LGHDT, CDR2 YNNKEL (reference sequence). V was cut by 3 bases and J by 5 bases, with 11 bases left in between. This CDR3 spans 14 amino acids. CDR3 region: CASSQFYTDQPQHF. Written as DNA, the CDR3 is TGTGCCAGCAGCCAGTTTTATACGGATCAGCCCCAGCATTTT.

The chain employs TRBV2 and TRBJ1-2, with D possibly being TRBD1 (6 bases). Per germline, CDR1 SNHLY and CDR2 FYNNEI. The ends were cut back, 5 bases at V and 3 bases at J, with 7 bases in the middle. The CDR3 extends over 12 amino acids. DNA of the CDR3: TGTGCCAGCAGTCGACAGGACTATGGCTACACCTTC. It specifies CASSRQDYGYTF.

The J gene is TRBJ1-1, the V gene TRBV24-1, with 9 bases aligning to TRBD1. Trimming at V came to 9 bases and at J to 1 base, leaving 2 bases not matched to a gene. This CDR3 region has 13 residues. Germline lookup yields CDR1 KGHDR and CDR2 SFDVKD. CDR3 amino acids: CATRQGGNTEAFF. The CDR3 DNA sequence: TGTGCCACCCGACAGGGGGGGAACACTGAAGCTTTCTTT.

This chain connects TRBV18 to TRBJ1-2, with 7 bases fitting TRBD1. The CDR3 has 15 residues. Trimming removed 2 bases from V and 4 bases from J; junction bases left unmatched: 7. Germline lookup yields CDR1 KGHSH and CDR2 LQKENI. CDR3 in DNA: TGTGCCAGCTCACCAGGGAGGACAGGACTCTATGGCTACACCTTC. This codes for CASSPGRTGLYGYTF.

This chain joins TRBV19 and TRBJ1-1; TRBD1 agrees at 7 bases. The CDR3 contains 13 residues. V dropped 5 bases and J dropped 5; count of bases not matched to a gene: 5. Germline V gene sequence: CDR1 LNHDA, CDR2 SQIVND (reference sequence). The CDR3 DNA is TGTGCCAGTAGTCCCCTACAGGGGACTGAAGCTTTCTTT. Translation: CASSPLQGTEAFF.

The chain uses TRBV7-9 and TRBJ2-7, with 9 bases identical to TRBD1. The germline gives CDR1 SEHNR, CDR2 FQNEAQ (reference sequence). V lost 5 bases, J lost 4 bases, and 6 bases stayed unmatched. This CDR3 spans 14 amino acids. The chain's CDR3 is CASSPRDRDYEQYV. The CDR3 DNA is TGTGCCAGCAGCCCCAGGGACAGGGATTACGAGCAGTACGTC.

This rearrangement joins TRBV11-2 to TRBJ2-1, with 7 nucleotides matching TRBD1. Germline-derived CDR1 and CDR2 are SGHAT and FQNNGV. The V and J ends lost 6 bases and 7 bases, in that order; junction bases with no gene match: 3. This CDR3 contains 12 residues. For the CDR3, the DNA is TGTGCCAGCAGTTACAGGGGTAATGAGCAGTTCTTC. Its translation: CASSYRGNEQFF.

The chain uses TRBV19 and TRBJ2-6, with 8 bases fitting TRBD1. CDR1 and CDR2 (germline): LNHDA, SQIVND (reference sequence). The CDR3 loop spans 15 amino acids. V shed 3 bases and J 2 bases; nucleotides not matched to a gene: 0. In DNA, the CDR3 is TGTGCCAGTAGTATGACAGGGGCTGGGGCCAACGTCCTGACTTTC. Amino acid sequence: CASSMTGAGANVLTF.

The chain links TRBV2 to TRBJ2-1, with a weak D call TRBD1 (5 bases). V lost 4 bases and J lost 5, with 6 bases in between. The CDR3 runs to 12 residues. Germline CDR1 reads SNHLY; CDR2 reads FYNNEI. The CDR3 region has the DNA TGTGCCAGCAGTGTAGGGGACAATGAGCAGTTCTTC. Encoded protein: CASSVGDNEQFF. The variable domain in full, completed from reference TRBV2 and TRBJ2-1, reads EPEVTQTPSHQVTQMGQEVILRCVPISNHLYFYWYRQILGQKVEFLVSFYNNEISEKSEIFDDQFSVERPDGSNFTLKIRSTKLEDSAMYFCASSVGDNEQFFGPGTRLTVL.

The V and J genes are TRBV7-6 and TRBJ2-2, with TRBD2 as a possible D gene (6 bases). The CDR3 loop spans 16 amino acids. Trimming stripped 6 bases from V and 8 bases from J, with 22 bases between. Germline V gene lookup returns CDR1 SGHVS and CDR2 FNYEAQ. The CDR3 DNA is TGTGCCAGCAGAGGCGCCGGCACTAGCTTCTTAGGGGAGCTGTTTTTT. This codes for CASRGAGTSFLGELFF.

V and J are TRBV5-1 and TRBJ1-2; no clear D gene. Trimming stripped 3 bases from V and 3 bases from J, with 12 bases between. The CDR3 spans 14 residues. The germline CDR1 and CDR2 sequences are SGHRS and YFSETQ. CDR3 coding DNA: TGCGCCAGCAGCTCAGGAGGTGGAGACTATGGCTACACCTTC. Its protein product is CASSSGGGDYGYTF.

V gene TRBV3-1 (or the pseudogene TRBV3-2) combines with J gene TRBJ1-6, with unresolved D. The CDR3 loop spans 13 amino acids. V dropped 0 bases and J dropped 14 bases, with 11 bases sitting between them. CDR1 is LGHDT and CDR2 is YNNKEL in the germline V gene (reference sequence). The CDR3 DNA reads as TGTGCCAGCAGCCAAGATCGGGTTACCTCCCTCCACTTT. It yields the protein CASSQDRVTSLHF.

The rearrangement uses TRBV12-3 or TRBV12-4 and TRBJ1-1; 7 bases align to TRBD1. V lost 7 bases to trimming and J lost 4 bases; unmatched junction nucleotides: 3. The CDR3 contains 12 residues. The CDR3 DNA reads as TGTGCCAGCATCCAGGGGGGCACTGAAGCTTTCTTT. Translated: CASIQGGTEAFF.

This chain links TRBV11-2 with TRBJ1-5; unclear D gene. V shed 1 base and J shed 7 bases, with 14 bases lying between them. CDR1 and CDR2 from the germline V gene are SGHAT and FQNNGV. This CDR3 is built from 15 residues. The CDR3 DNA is TGTGCCAGCAGCTTAGGAGCGGGGATGGACCAGCCCCAGCATTTT. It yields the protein CASSLGAGMDQPQHF. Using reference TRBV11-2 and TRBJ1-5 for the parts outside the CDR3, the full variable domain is EAGVAQSPRYKIIEKRQSVAFWCNPISGHATLYWYQQILGQGPKLLIQFQNNGVVDDSQLPKDRFSAERLKGVDSTLKIQPAKLEDSAVYLCASSLGAGMDQPQHFGDGTRLSIL.

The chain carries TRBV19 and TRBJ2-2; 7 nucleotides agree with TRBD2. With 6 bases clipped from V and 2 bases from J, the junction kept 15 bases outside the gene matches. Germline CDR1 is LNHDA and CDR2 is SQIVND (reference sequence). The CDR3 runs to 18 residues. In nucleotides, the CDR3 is TGTGCCAGTAGGTCCCTGTCCCAACCGGGACTAAACACCGGGGAGCTGTTTTTT. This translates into CASRSLSQPGLNTGELFF.

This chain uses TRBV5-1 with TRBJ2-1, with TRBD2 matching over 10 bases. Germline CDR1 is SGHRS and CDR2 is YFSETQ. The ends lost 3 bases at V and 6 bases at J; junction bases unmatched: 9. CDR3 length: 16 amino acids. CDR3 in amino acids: CASSSYLAGEFNEQFF. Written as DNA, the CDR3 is TGCGCCAGCAGCTCCTATCTAGCGGGGGAGTTCAATGAGCAGTTCTTC.

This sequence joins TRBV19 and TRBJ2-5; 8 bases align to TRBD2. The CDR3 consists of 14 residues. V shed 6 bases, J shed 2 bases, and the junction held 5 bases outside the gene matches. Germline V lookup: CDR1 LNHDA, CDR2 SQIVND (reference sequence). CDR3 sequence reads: CASSSGSRQETQYF. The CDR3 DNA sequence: TGTGCCAGTAGCAGCGGGAGTAGACAAGAGACCCAGTACTTC.